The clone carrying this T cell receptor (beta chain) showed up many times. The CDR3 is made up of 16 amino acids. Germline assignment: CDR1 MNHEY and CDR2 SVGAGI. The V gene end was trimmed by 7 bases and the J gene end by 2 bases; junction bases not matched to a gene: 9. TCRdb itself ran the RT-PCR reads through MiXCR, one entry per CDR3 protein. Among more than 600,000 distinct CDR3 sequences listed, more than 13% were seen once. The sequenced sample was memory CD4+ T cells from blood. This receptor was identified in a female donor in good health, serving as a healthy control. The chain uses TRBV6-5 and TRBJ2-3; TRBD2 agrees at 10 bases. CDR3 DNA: TGTGCCAGCAAACGTATAGCGGGGGGTTCCACAGATACGCAGTATTTT. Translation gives CASKRIAGGSTDTQYF.